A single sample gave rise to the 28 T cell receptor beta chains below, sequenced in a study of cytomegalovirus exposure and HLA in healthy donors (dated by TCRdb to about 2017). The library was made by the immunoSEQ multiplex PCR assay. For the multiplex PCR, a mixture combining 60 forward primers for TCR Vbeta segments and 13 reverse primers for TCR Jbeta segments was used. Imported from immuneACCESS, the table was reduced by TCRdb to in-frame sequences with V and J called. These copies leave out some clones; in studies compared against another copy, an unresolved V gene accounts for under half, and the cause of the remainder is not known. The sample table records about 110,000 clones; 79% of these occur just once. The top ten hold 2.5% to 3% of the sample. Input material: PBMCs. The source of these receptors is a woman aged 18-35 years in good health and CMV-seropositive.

The CDR3 loop reads CASSPQGAGNQPQHF. CDR3 nucleotides: TGTGCCAGCAGTCCACAGGGGGCCGGCAATCAGCCCCAGCATTTT. The chain carries TRBV6-5 and TRBJ1-5, with TRBD1 matching 9 bases. The CDR3 is made up of 15 amino acids. The V gene's germline CDR1 is MNHEY and CDR2 SVGAGI. V shed 5 bases, J shed 2 bases, and the junction held 4 bases outside the gene matches.

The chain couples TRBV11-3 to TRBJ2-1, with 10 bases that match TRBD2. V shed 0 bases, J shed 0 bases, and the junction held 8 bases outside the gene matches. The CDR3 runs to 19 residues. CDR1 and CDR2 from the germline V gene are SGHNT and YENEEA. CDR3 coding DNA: TGTGCCAGCAGCTTAGATCTACGGCTAGCGGGAGCCTCCTACAATGAGCAGTTCTTC. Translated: CASSLDLRLAGASYNEQFF.

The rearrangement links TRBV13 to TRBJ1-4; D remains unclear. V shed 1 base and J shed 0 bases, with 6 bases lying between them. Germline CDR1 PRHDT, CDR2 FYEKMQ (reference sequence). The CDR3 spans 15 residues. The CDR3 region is CASSLEPTTNEKLFF. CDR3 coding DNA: TGTGCCAGCAGCTTAGAACCTACAACTAATGAAAAACTGTTTTTT.

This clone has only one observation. For the CDR3, the DNA is TGTGCCAGCAGTTATAAGGGGACTGAAGCTTTCTTT. Protein: CASSYKGTEAFF. The genes are TRBV6-1 and TRBJ1-1; possibly TRBD1 for D (5 bases). Germline V gives CDR1 MNHNS, CDR2 SASEGT. Trimming left V 5 bases short and J 5 bases short, with 9 bases between. This CDR3 contains 12 residues.

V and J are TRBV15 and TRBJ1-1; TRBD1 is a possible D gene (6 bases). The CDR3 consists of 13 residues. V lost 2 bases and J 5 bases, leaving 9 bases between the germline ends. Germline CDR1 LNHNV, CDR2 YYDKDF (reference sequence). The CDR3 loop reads CATSRYRATEAFF. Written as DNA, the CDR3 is TGTGCCACCAGCAGATACAGGGCGACTGAAGCTTTCTTT. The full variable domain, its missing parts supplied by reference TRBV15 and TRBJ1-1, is DAMVIQNPRYQVTQFGKPVTLSCSQTLNHNVMYWYQQKSSQAPKLLFHYYDKDFNNEADTPDNFQSRRPNTSFCFLDIRSPGLGDTAMYLCATSRYRATEAFFGQGTRLTVV.

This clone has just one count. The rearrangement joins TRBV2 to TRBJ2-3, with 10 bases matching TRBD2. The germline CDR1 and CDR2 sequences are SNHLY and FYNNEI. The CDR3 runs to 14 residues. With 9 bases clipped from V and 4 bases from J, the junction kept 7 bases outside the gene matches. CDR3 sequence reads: CASPLAGDSDTQYF. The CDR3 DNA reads TGTGCCAGTCCCCTAGCGGGAGACTCAGATACGCAGTATTTT.

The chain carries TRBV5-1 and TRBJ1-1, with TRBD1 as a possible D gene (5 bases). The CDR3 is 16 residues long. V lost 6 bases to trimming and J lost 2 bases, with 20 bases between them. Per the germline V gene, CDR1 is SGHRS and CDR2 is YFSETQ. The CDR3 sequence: CASTPHRGEGNTEAFF. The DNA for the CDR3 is TGCGCCAGCACCCCTCATCGGGGGGAGGGAAACACTGAAGCTTTCTTT.

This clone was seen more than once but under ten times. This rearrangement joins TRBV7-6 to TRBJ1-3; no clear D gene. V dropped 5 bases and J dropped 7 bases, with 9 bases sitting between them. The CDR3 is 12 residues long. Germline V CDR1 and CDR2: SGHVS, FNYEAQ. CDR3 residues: CASSRLGNTIYF. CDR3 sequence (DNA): TGTGCCAGCAGCAGACTAGGGAACACCATATATTTT.

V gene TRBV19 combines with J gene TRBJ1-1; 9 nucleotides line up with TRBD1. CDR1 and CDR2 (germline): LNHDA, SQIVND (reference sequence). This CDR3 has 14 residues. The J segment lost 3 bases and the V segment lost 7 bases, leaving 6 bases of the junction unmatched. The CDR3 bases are TGTGCCAGTAATTACAGGGGGCGCTACACTGAAGCTTTCTTT. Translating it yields CASNYRGRYTEAFF. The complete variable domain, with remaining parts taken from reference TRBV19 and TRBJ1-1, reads DGGITQSPKYLFRKEGQNVTLSCEQNLNHDAMYWYRQDPGQGLRLIYYSQIVNDFQKGDIAEGYSVSREKKESFPLTVTSAQKNPTAFYLCASNYRGRYTEAFFGQGTRLTVV.

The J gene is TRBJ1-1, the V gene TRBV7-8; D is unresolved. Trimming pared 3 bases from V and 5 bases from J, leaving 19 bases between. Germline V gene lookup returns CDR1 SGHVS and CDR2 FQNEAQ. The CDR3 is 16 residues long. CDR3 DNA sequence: TGTGCCAGCAGCTTGGGGAGGACGGGGAGAAGGACTGAAGCTTTCTTT. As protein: CASSLGRTGRRTEAFF.

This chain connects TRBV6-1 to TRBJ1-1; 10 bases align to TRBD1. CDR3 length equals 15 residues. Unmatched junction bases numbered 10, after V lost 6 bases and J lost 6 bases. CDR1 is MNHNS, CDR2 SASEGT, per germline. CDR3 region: CASSDGTGAGAEAFF. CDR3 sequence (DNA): TGTGCCAGCAGCGATGGGACAGGGGCCGGTGCTGAAGCTTTCTTT.

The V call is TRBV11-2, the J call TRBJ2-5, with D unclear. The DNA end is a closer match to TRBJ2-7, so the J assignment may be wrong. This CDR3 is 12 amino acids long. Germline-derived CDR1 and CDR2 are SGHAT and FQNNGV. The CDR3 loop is CASSPVLYEQYF. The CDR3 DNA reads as TGTGCCAGCAGCCCCGTCCTATACGAGCAGTACTTC.

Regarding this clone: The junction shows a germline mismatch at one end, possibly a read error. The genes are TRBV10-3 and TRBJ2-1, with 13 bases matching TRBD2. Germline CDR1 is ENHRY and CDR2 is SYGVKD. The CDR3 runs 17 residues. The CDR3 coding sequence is TGTGTCATCAGACCGGGGACTAGCGGGAATACCTACAATGAGCAGTTCTTC. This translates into CVIRPGTSGNTYNEQFF.

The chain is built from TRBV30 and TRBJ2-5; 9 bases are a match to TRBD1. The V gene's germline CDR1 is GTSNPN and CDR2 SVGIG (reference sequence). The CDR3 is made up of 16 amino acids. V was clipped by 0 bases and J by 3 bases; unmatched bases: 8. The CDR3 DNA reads TGTGCCTGGAGTGTACTAGGGACAGGGAACAAAGAGACCCAGTACTTC. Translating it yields CAWSVLGTGNKETQYF.

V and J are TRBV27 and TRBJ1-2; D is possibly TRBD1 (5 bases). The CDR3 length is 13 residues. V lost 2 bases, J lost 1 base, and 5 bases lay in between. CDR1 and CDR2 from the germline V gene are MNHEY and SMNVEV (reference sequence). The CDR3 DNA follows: TGTGCCAGCAGTTTAAGGGGTAACTATGGCTACACCTTC. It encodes CASSLRGNYGYTF.

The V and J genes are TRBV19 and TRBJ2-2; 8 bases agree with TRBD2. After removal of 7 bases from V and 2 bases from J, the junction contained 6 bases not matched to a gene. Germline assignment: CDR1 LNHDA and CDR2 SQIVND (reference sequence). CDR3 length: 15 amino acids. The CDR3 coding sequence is TGTGCCAGTATCCAACTAGCGGACAACACCGGGGAGCTGTTTTTT. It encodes CASIQLADNTGELFF.

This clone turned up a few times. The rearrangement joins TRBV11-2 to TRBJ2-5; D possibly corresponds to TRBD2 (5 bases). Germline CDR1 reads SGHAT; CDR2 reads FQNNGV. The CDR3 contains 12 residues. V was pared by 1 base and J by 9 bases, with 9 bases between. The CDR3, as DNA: TGTGCCAGCAGCTTAGGGAAAGCGGCCCAGTACTTC. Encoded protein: CASSLGKAAQYF.

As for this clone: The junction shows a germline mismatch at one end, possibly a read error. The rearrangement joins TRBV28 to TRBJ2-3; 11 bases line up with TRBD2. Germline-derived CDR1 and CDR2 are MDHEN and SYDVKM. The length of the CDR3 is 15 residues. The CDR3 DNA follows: TGTGCCAGCAGTTATACATCCACCGGGACTAGCGGACTTGCTTTT. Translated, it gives CASSYTSTGTSGLAF.

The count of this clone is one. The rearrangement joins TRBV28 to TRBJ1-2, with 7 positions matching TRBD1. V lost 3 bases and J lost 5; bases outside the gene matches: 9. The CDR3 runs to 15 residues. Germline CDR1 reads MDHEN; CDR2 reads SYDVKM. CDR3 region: CASSLRGGARYGYTF. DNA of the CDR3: TGTGCCAGCAGTTTGAGAGGGGGCGCCCGGTATGGCTACACCTTC.

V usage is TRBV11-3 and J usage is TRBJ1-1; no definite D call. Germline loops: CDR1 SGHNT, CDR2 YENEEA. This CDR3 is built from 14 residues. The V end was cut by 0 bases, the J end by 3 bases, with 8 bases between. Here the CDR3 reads CASSLDTGYTEAFF. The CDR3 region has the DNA TGTGCCAGCAGCTTAGATACGGGGTACACTGAAGCTTTCTTT.

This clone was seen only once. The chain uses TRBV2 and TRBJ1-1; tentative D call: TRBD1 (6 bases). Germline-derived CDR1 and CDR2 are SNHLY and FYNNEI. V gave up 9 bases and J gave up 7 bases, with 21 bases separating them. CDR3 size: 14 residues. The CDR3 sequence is CARGAFRGNVEAFF. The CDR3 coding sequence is TGTGCCAGGGGGGCCTTCAGGGGAAATGTTGAAGCTTTCTTT.

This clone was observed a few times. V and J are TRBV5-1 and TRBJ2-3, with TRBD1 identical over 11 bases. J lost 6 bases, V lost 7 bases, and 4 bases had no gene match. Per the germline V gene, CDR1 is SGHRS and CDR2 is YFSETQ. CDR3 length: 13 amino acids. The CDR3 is CASRTGGADTQYF. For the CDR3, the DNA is TGCGCCAGCCGGACAGGGGGCGCGGATACGCAGTATTTT.

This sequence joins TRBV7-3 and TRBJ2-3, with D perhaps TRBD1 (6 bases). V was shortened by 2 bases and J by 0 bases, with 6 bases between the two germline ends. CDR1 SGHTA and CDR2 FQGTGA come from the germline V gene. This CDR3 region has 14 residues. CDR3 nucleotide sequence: TGTGCCAGCAGCTTAGGGACAAGCACAGATACGCAGTATTTT. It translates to CASSLGTSTDTQYF.

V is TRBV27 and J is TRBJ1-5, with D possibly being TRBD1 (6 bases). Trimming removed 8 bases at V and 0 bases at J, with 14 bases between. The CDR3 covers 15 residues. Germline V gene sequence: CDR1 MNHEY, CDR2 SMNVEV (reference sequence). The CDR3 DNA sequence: TGTGCCAGCCGTCAGACAGGATATAGCAATCAGCCCCAGCATTTT. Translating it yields CASRQTGYSNQPQHF.

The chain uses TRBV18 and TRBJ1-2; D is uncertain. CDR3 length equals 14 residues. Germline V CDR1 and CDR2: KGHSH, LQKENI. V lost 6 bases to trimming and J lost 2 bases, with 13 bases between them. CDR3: CASSPVTANYGYTF. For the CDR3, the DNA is TGTGCCAGCTCCCCGGTCACCGCAAACTATGGCTACACCTTC.

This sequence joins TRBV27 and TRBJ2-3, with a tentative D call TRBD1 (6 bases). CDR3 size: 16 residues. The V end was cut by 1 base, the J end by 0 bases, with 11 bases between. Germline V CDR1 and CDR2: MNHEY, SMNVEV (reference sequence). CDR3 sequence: CASSLWDTSSTDTQYF. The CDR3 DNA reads TGTGCCAGCAGTTTATGGGACACATCGAGCACAGATACGCAGTATTTT.

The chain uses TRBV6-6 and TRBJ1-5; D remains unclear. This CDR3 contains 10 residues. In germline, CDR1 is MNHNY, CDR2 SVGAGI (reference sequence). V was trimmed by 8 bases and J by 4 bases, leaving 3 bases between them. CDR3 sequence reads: CASLNQPQHF. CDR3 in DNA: TGTGCCAGCCTGAATCAGCCCCAGCATTTT.

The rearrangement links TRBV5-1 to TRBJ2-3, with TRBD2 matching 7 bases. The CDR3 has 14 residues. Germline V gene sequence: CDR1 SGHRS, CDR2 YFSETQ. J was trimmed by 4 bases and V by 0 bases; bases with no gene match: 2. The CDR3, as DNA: TGCGCCAGCAGCTTGGTCGCGGGGGCAGATACGCAGTATTTT. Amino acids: CASSLVAGADTQYF.